This is a list of T cell receptor beta chains from one sample in a study of T cells in Graves' hyperthyroidism and ophthalmopathy. A single record per CDR3 protein comes from TCRdb applying MiXCR to the multiplex PCR reads. The repertoire has 500,000 to 650,000 distinct CDR3 sequences, under 20% of them found once; the top ten carry about 16%. Sequenced: blood. These receptors all come from a woman younger than 35 with Graves' ophthalmopathy. The CDR3 runs from the conserved cysteine through the conserved F or W. The D gene is left open where the match is weak. The listing skips clone size in some rows; elsewhere it reads once, few, many or a size class.

V gene,clone size,J gene,D gene,CDR3 protein,CDR3 DNA
TRBV30,few,TRBJ1-1,-,CACGGYGEALF,TGTGCCTGCGGAGGGTACGGTGAGGCTCTCTTT
TRBV11-2,many,TRBJ2-1,TRBD1,CASRSITGGAYNEQFF,TGTGCCAGCAGGTCGATAACAGGGGGCGCCTACAATGAGCAGTTCTTC
TRBV7-2,many,TRBJ2-5,TRBD2,CASSPSGIQYF,TGTGCCAGCAGCCCAAGCGGGATCCAGTACTTC
TRBV6-1,many,TRBJ2-3,-,CASSEALGGTDTQYF,TGTGCCAGCAGTGAAGCGTTGGGTGGCACAGATACGCAGTATTTT
TRBV14,-,TRBJ1-1,-,CASSQRRGWTEAFF,TGTGCCAGCAGCCAGCGTCGGGGTTGGACTGAAGCTTTCTTT
TRBV9,few,TRBJ2-1,TRBD2,CASSASGRAGNEQFF,TGTGCCAGCAGCGCTAGCGGGAGGGCTGGCAATGAGCAGTTCTTC
TRBV7-9,many,TRBJ1-1,-,CASSLARRKGTEAFF,TGTGCCAGCAGCTTAGCGCGCAGGAAAGGCACTGAAGCTTTCTTT
TRBV7-9,many,TRBJ2-7,-,CASRKLLREGQYF,TGTGCCAGCAGAAAACTCCTTCGAGAGGGGCAGTACTTC
TRBV29-1,few,TRBJ2-2,-,CSAEGVGTGELFF,TGCAGCGCAGAGGGGGTTGGCACCGGGGAGCTGTTTTTT
TRBV27,many,TRBJ1-1,-,CASSLSLNLNTEAFF,TGTGCCAGCAGTTTATCGTTAAACCTGAACACTGAAGCTTTCTTT
TRBV6-2/TRBV6-3,many,TRBJ2-3,TRBD2,CASRYSGGGDTQYF,TGTGCCAGCAGATATAGCGGGGGTGGAGATACGCAGTATTTT
TRBV9,-,TRBJ2-5,TRBD2,CASSPGGAKETQYF,TGTGCCAGCAGCCCCGGGGGGGCCAAAGAGACCCAGTACTTC
TRBV7-9,few,TRBJ2-1,-,CASSAAWGEINEQFF,TGTGCCAGCAGCGCCGCCTGGGGGGAGATCAATGAGCAGTTCTTC
TRBV19,-,TRBJ2-5,-,CASRGAGISQETQYF,TGTGCCAGTCGCGGGGCGGGGATTTCCCAAGAGACCCAGTACTTC
TRBV10-3,-,TRBJ2-3,-,CAISYSLNGAEQYF,TGTGCCATCAGTTACAGCCTCAATGGGGCAGAGCAGTATTTT
TRBV20-1,many,TRBJ2-5,-,CSAPSPQETQYF,TGCAGTGCCCCCAGCCCACAAGAGACCCAGTACTTC
TRBV4-3,-,TRBJ2-7,TRBD2,CASSQDPSGFYKQYF,TGCGCCAGCAGCCAAGATCCTAGCGGCTTCTACAAGCAGTACTTC
TRBV28,-,TRBJ1-2,-,CASSLFPTYGYTF,TGTGCCAGCAGTTTATTCCCAACTTATGGCTACACCTTC
TRBV4-2,-,TRBJ1-6,TRBD1,CASSLLRDSRGSPLHF,TGTGCCAGCAGCCTCCTCCGGGACAGTCGGGGTTCACCCCTCCACTTT
TRBV6-1,many,TRBJ1-1,TRBD1,CASRGGDRNTEAFF,TGTGCCAGCAGGGGAGGGGACAGGAACACTGAAGCTTTCTTT
TRBV2,many,TRBJ2-3,-,CASSTARGTDTQYF,TGTGCCAGCAGTACGGCTAGGGGCACAGATACGCAGTATTTT
TRBV3-1,many,TRBJ1-2,-,CASSQEGGGSYGYTF,TGTGCCAGCAGCCAAGAGGGTGGAGGGTCCTATGGCTACACCTTC
TRBV5-5,-,TRBJ1-1,-,CASIRGTNTEAFF,TGTGCCAGCATTAGGGGGACAAACACTGAAGCTTTCTTT
TRBV30,-,TRBJ2-2,-,CAWGKGGTVNTGELFF,TGTGCCTGGGGAAAGGGGGGGACGGTTAACACCGGGGAGCTGTTTTTT
TRBV5-4,few,TRBJ2-1,-,CASTHPPANEQFF,TGTGCCAGCACCCACCCCCCAGCCAATGAGCAGTTCTTC
TRBV28,many,TRBJ2-3,-,CASSPIPGGESTDTQYF,TGTGCCAGCAGCCCTATCCCTGGTGGCGAGAGCACAGATACGCAGTATTTT
TRBV5-4,many,TRBJ2-1,TRBD1,CASSPGQGALMNEQFF,TGTGCCAGCAGCCCTGGACAGGGGGCGCTTATGAATGAGCAGTTCTTC
TRBV5-4,-,TRBJ2-3,TRBD1,CASSPRQGADTQYF,TGTGCCAGCAGCCCTCGACAGGGGGCGGATACGCAGTATTTT
TRBV20-1,-,TRBJ1-4,-,CSAIEGPIGEKLFF,TGCAGTGCCATAGAGGGGCCGATCGGTGAAAAACTGTTTTTT
TRBV4-1,-,TRBJ2-7,-,CASSLLIVGDNPYEQYF,TGCGCCAGCAGCCTTCTAATAGTAGGGGACAATCCCTACGAGCAGTACTTC
TRBV6-1,few,TRBJ2-1,-,CASRLRDVQFF,TGTGCCAGCAGACTAAGGGATGTGCAGTTCTTC
TRBV10-2,once,TRBJ1-1,-,CASSQILTNQEAFF,TGCGCCAGCAGCCAAATCCTTACAAACCAAGAGGCTTTCTTT
TRBV7-9,-,TRBJ2-2,TRBD2,CAIRGGRASNTGELFF,TGTGCCATACGGGGCGGGAGGGCCTCGAACACCGGGGAGCTGTTTTTT
TRBV6-2/TRBV6-3,few,TRBJ1-1,-,CASRPRQNTEAFF,TGTGCCAGCAGGCCCCGACAGAACACTGAAGCTTTCTTT
TRBV19,-,TRBJ2-5,TRBD2,CASSTLAGVAETQYF,TGTGCCAGTAGTACACTAGCGGGAGTAGCGGAGACCCAGTACTTC
TRBV29-1,many,TRBJ2-1,TRBD2,CSLWTSGTDEQFF,TGCAGCTTATGGACTAGCGGGACCGATGAGCAGTTCTTC
TRBV6-2/TRBV6-3,many,TRBJ2-7,TRBD1,CASSYPRDRETLEQYF,TGTGCCAGCAGTTACCCCCGGGACAGGGAAACTCTCGAGCAGTACTTC
TRBV12-3/TRBV12-4,many,TRBJ1-1,-,CASSPSGAMNTEAFF,TGTGCCAGCAGCCCTTCAGGGGCGATGAACACTGAAGCTTTCTTT
TRBV7-6,-,TRBJ2-7,TRBD1,CASSLEGQGIPREQYF,TGTGCCAGCAGCTTAGAGGGACAGGGAATCCCTCGGGAGCAGTACTTC
TRBV7-9,many,TRBJ1-1,TRBD1,CASSQDRESTEAFF,TGTGCCAGCAGCCAGGACAGGGAAAGCACTGAAGCTTTCTTT
TRBV9,few,TRBJ2-3,-,CASSPGGGAGTDTQYF,TGTGCCAGCAGCCCAGGGGGGGGGGCTGGCACAGATACGCAGTATTTT
TRBV28,-,TRBJ2-6,-,CASSFYSGANVLTF,TGTGCCAGCAGTTTTTACTCTGGGGCCAACGTCCTGACTTTC